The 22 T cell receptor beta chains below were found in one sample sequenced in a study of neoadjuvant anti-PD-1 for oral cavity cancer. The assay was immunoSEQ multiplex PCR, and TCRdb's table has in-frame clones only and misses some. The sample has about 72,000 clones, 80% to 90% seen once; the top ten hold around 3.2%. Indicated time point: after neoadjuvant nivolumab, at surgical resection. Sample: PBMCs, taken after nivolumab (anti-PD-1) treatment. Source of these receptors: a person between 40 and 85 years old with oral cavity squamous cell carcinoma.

The CDR3 DNA is TGTGCCACCAGCAGAGCACCAGCGGGAGGCACCGGGGAGCTGTTTTTT. Its protein is CATSRAPAGGTGELFF. The rearrangement uses TRBV15 and TRBJ2-2; TRBD2 matches 9 bases. Germline values: CDR1 LNHNV, CDR2 YYDKDF (reference sequence). The CDR3 has 16 residues. J was trimmed by 4 bases and V by 1 base; bases with no gene match: 4.

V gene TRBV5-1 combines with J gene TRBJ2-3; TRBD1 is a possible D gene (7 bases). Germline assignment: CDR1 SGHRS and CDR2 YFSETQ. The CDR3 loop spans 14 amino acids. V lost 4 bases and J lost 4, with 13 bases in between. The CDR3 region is CASSRPGGPDTQYF. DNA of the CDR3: TGCGCCAGCAGCCGGCCAGGGGGGCCAGATACGCAGTATTTT.

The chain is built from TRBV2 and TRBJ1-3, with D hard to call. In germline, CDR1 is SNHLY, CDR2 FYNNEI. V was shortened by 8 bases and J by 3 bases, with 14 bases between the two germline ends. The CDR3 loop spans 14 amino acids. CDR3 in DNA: TGTGCCAGCGCCGTGGACGGTGTTGGAAACACCATATATTTT. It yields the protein CASAVDGVGNTIYF.

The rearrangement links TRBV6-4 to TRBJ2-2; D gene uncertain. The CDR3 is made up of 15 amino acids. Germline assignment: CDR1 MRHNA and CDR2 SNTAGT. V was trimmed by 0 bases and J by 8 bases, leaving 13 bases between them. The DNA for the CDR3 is TGTGCCAGCAGTGACTCTGCGCTGCCCAAGGGGGAGCTGTTTTTT. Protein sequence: CASSDSALPKGELFF.

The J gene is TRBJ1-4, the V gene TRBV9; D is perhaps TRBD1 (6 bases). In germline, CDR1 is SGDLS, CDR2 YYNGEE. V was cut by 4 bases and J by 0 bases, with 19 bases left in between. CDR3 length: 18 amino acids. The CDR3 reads CASSRGATVGATNEKLFF. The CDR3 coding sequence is TGTGCCAGCAGCCGGGGGGCCACAGTGGGAGCAACTAATGAAAAACTGTTTTTT.

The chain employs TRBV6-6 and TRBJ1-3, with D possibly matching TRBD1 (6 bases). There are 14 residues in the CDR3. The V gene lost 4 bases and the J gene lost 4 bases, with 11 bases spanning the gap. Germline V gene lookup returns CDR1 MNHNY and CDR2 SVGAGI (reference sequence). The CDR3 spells CASSSPGDGNTIYF. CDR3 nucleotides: TGTGCCAGCAGTTCACCAGGGGACGGAAACACCATATATTTT.

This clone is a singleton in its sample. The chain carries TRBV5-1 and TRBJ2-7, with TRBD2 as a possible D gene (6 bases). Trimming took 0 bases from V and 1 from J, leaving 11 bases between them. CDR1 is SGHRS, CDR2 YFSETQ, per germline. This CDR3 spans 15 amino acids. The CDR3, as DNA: TGCGCCAGCAGCTTGGACGGAGGGAGTTCCTACGAGCAGTACTTC. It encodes CASSLDGGSSYEQYF.

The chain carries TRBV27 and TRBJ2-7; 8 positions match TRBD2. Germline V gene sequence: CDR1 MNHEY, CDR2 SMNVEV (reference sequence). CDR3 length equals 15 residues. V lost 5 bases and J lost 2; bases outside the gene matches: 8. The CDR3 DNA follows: TGTGCCAGCAGTCCCGAGCCTAGCGGGCCCTACGAGCAGTACTTC. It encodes CASSPEPSGPYEQYF.

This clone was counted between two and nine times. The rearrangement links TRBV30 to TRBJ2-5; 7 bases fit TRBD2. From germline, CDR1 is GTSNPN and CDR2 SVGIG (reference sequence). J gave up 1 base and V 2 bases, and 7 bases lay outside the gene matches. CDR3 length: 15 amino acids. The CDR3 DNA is TGTGCCTGGAGTTTTAGCGGGCCCTCCCAAGAGACCCAGTACTTC. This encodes CAWSFSGPSQETQYF.

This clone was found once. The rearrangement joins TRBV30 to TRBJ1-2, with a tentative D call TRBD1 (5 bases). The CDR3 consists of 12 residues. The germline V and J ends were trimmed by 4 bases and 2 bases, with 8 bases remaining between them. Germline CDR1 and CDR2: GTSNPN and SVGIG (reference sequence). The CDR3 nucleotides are TGTGCCTGGACCCGGGGGAACTATGGCTACACCTTC. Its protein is CAWTRGNYGYTF. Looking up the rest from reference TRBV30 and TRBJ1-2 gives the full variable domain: SQTIHQWPATLVQPVGSPLSLECTVEGTSNPNLYWYRQAAGRGLQLLFYSVGIGQISSEVPQNLSASRPQDRQFILSSKKLLLSDSGFYLCAWTRGNYGYTFGSGTRLTVV.

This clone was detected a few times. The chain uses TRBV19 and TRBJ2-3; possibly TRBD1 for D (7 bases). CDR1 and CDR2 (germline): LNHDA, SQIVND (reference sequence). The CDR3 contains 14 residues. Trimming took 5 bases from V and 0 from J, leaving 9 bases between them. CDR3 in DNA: TGTGCCAGTAGTGCAGGGGGGAGCACAGATACGCAGTATTTT. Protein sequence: CASSAGGSTDTQYF.

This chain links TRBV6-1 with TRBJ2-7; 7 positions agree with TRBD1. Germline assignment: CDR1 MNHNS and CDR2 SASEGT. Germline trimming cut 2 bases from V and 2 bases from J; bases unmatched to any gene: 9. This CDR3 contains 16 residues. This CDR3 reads CASSESQGQNTYEQYF. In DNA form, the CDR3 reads TGTGCCAGCAGTGAAAGCCAGGGACAGAATACCTACGAGCAGTACTTC.

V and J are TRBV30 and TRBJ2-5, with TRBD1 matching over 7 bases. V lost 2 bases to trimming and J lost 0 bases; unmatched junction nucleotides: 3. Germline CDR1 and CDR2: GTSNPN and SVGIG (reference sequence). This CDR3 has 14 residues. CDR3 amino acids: CAWSTGAYQETQYF. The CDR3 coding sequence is TGTGCCTGGAGTACAGGGGCTTACCAAGAGACCCAGTACTTC.

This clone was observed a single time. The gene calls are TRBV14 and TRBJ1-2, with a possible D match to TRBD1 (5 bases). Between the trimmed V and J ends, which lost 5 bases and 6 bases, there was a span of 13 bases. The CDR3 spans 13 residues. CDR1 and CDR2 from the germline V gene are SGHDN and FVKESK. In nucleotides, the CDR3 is TGTGCCAGCAGCTTGGGACCGGAAAATGGCTACACCTTC. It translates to CASSLGPENGYTF.

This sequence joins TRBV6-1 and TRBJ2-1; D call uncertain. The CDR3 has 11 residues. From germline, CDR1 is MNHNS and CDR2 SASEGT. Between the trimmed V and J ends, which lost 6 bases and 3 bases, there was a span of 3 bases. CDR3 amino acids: CASSLYNEQFF. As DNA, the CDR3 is TGTGCCAGCAGCCTCTACAATGAGCAGTTCTTC.

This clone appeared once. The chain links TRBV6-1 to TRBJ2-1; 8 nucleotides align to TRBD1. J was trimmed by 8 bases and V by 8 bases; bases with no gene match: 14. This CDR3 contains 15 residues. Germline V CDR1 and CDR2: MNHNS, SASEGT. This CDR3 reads CASRRTGGISDEQFF. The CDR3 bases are TGTGCCAGCCGGCGAACAGGGGGTATATCCGATGAGCAGTTCTTC.

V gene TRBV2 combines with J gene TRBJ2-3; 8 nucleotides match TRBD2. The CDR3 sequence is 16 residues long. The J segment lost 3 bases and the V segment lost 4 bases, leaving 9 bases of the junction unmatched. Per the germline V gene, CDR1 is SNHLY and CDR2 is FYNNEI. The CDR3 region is CASSVLAGEVTDTQYF. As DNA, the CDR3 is TGTGCCAGCAGTGTCCTAGCGGGTGAAGTGACAGATACGCAGTATTTT. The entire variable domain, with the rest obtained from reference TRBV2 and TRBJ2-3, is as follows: EPEVTQTPSHQVTQMGQEVILRCVPISNHLYFYWYRQILGQKVEFLVSFYNNEISEKSEIFDDQFSVERPDGSNFTLKIRSTKLEDSAMYFCASSVLAGEVTDTQYFGPGTRLTVL.

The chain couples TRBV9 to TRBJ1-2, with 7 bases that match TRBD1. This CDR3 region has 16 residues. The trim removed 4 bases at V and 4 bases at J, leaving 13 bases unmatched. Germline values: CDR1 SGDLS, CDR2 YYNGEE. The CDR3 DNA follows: TGTGCCAGCAGCCCAACCTTGGGACAGTTAGCCTATGGCTACACCTTC. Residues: CASSPTLGQLAYGYTF.

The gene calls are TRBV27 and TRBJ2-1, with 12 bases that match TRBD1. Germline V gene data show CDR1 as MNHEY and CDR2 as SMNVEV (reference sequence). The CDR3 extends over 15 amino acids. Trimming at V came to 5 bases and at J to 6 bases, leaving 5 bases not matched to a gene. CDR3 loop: CASSLPGQGANEQFF. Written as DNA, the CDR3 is TGTGCCAGCAGTCTTCCGGGACAGGGGGCCAATGAGCAGTTCTTC.

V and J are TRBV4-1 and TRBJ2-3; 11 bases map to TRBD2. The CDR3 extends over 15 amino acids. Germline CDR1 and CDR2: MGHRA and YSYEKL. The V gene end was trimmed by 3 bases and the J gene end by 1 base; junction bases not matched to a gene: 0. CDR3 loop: CASSQGLAGTDTQYF. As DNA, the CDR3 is TGCGCCAGCAGCCAGGGACTAGCGGGCACAGATACGCAGTATTTT.

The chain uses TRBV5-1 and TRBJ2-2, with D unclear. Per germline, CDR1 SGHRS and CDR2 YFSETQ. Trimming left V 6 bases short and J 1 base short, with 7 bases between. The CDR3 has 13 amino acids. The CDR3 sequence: CASNPLNTGELFF. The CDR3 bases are TGCGCCAGCAACCCCTTGAACACCGGGGAGCTGTTTTTT.

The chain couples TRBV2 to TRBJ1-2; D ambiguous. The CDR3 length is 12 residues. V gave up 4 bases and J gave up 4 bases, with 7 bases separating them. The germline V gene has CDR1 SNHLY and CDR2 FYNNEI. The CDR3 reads CASSAQAYGYTF. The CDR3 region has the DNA TGTGCCAGCAGTGCGCAGGCCTATGGCTACACCTTC.